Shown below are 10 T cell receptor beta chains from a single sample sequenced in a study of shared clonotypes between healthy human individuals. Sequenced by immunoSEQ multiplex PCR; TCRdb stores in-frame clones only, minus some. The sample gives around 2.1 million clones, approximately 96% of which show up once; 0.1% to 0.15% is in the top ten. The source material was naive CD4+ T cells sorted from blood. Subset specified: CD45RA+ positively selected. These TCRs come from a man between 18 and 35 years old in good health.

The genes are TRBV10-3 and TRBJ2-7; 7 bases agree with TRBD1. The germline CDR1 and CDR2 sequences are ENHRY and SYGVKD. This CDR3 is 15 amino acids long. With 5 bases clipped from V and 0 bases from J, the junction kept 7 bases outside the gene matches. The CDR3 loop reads CAISQLDRVSYEQYF. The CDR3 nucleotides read TGTGCCATCAGTCAACTCGACAGGGTCTCCTACGAGCAGTACTTC.

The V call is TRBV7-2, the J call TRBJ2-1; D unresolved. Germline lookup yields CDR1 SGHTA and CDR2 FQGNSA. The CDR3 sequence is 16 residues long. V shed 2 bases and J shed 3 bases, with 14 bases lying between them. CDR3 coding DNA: TGTGCCAGCAGCTTAATTTTGGGTGCCTTCTACAATGAGCAGTTCTTC. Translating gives CASSLILGAFYNEQFF.

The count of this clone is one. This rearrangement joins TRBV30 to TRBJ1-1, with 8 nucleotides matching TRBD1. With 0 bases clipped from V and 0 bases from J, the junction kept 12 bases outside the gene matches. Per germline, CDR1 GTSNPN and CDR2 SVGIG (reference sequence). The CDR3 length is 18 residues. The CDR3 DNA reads TGTGCCTGGAGTGTACTAGCATGGACAGGGCCGCTGAACACTGAAGCTTTCTTT. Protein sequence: CAWSVLAWTGPLNTEAFF.

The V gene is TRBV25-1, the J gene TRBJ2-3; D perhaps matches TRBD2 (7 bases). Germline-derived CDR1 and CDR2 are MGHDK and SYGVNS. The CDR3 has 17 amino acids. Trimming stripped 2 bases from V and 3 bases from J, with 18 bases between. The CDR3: CASSENILRGTTDTQYF. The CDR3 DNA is TGTGCCAGCAGTGAAAACATTTTGCGGGGGACAACAGATACGCAGTATTTT.

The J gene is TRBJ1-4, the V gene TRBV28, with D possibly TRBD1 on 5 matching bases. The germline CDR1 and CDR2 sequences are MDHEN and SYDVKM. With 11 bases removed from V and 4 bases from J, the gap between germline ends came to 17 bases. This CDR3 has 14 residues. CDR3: CAVSSATVNEKLFF. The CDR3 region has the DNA TGTGCCGTGTCTTCTGCGACAGTTAATGAAAAACTGTTTTTT. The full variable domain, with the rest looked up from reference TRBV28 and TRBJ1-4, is DVKVTQSSRYLVKRTGEKVFLECVQDMDHENMFWYRQDPGLGLRLIYFSYDVKMKEKGDIPEGYSVSREKKERFSLILESASTNQTSMYLCAVSSATVNEKLFFGSGTQLSVL.

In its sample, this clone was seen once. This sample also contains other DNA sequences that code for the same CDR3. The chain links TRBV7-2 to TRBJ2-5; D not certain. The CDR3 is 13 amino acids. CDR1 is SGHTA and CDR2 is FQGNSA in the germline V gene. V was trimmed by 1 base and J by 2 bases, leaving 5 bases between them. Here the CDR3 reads CASSLVAQETQYF. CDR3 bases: TGTGCCAGCAGCTTAGTCGCGCAAGAGACCCAGTACTTC.

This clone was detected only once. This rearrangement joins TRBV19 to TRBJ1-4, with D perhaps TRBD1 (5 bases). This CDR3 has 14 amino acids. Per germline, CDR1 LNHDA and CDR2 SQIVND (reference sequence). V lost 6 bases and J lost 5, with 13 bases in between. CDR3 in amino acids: CASSPGSLNEKLFF. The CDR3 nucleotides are TGTGCCAGTAGCCCAGGGTCCCTAAATGAAAAACTGTTTTTT.

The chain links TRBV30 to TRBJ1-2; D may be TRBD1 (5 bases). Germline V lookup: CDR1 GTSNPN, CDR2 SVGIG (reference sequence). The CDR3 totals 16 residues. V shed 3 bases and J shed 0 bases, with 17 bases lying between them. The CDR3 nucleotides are TGTGCCTGGAGCGCCTCTTTTAGGGGATCTAACTATGGCTACACCTTC. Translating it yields CAWSASFRGSNYGYTF. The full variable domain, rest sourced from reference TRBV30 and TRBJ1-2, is SQTIHQWPATLVQPVGSPLSLECTVEGTSNPNLYWYRQAAGRGLQLLFYSVGIGQISSEVPQNLSASRPQDRQFILSSKKLLLSDSGFYLCAWSASFRGSNYGYTFGSGTRLTVV.

The DNA of the CDR3 is TGTGCCAGCAGCGTAGACCCGAACTCTGGAAACACCATATATTTT. Translation: CASSVDPNSGNTIYF. The chain couples TRBV9 to TRBJ1-3, with D hard to call. V was clipped by 0 bases and J by 0 bases, with 7 bases between them. Germline CDR1 is SGDLS and CDR2 is YYNGEE. CDR3 length: 15 residues.

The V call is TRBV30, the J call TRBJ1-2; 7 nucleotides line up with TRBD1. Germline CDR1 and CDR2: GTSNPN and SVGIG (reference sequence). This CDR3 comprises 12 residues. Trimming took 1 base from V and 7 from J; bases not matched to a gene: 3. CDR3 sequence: CAWSGGTAGYTF. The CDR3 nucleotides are TGTGCCTGGAGTGGCGGGACAGCTGGCTACACCTTC.